What follows describes a single T cell receptor beta chain. Antigen specificity is unknown. The sample belongs to a study of T-cell memory formation after mild COVID-19. In the study overall: TCR clusters were largely donor specific.

Trimming took 0 bases from V and 4 from J; bases not matched to a gene: 7. The CDR3 is made up of 17 amino acids. The germline CDR1 and CDR2 sequences are LGHNA and YNFKEQ. One entry per CDR3 protein, called by TCRdb with MiXCR from the 5' RACE reads. The sample records about 350,000 distinct CDR3 sequences, 20% to 25% being singletons. Study-level findings and limits: The appearance of some responding clones in pre-infection memory suggested that cross-reactive memory joined. Whether second-wave clones peaking at day 37 were SARS-CoV-2 specific went unconfirmed. Contracting CD4+ clones lay largely in CM and EM, with CD8+ ones residing in EMRA.

The sequenced material came from PBMCs or a T cell subset sorted from them (not recorded which). The TCR was taken from a man in his late teens or twenties who had mild COVID-19 (a few samples of this study predate the infection). Cell type and time point are not known. J is TRBJ2-2 and V is TRBV4-2; 8 positions match TRBD2. The CDR3 DNA reads as TGTGCCAGCAGCCAAGAAGGCGGTCTAGCGGGCACCGGGGAGCTGTTTTTT. Protein: CASSQEGGLAGTGELFF.